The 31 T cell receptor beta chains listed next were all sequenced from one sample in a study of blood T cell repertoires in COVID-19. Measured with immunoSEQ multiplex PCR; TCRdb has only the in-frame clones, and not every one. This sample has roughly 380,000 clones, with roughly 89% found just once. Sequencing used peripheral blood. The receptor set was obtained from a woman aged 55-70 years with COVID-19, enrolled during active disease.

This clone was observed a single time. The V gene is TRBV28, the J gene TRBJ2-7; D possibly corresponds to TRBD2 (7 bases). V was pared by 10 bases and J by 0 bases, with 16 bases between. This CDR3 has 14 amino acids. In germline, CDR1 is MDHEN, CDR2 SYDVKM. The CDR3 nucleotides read TGTGCCACCTTCAGGGGCGGGAGCTCCTACGAGCAGTACTTC. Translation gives CATFRGGSSYEQYF.

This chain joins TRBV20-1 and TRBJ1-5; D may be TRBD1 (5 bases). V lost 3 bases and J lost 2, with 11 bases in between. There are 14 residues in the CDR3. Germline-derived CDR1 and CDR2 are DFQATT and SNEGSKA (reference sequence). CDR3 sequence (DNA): TGCAGTGCTAGTGATACAGGAGGCAATCAGCCCCAGCATTTT. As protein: CSASDTGGNQPQHF.

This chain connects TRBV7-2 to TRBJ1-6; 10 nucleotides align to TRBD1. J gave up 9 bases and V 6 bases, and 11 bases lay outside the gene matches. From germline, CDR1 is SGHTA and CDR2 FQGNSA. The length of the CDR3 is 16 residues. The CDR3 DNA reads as TGTGCCAGCAGTTATCCCGGGACAGGGGTTAGTTCACCCCTCCACTTT. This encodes CASSYPGTGVSSPLHF. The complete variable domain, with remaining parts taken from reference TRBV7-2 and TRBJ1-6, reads GAGVSQSPSNKVTEKGKDVELRCDPISGHTALYWYRQSLGQGLEFLIYFQGNSAPDKSGLPSDRFSAERTGGSVSTLTIQRTQQEDSAVYLCASSYPGTGVSSPLHFGNGTRLTVT.

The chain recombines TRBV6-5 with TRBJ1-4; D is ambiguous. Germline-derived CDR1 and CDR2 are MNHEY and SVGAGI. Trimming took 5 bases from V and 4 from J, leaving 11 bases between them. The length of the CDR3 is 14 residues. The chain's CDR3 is CASSIRDVNEKLFF. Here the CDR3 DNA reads TGTGCCAGCAGTATCCGGGATGTTAATGAAAAACTGTTTTTT.

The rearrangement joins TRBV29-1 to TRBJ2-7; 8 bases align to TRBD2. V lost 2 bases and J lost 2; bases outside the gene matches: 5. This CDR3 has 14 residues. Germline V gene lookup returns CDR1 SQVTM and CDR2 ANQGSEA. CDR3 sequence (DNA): TGCAGCGTTGAAACCCTAGCGGGTACCTACGAGCAGTACTTC. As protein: CSVETLAGTYEQYF.

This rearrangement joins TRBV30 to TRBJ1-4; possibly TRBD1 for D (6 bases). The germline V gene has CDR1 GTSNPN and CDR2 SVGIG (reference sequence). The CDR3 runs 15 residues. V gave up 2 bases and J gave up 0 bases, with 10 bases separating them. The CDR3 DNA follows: TGTGCCTGGAGTCGGACAGCTCCAACTAATGAAAAACTGTTTTTT. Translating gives CAWSRTAPTNEKLFF.

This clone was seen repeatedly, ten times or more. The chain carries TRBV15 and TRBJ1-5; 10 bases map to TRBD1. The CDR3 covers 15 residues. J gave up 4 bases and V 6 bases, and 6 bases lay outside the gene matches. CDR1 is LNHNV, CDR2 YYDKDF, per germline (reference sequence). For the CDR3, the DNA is TGTGCCACCAGTCCGGACAGGGGGGGAAATCAGCCCCAGCATTTT. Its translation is CATSPDRGGNQPQHF. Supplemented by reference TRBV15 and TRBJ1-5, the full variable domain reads DAMVIQNPRYQVTQFGKPVTLSCSQTLNHNVMYWYQQKSSQAPKLLFHYYDKDFNNEADTPDNFQSRRPNTSFCFLDIRSPGLGDTAMYLCATSPDRGGNQPQHFGDGTRLSIL.

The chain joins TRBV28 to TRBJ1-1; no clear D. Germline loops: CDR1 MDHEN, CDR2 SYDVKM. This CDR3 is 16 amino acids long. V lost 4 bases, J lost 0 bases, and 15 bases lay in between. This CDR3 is CASSSPGRIMNTEAFF. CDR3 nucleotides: TGTGCCAGCAGTTCACCGGGGAGAATAATGAACACTGAAGCTTTCTTT.

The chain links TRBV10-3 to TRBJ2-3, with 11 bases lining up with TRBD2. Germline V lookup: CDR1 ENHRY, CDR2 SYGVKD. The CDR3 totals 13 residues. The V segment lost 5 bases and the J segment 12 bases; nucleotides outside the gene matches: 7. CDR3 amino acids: CAISQTSGVPQYF. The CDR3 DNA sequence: TGTGCCATCAGTCAGACTAGCGGGGTGCCCCAGTATTTT.

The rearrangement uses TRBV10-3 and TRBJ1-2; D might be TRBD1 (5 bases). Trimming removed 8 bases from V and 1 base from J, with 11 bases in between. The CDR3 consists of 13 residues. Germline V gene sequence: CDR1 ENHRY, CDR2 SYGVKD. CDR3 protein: CAIRAGNNYGYTF. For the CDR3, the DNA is TGTGCCATCCGTGCAGGGAATAACTATGGCTACACCTTC.

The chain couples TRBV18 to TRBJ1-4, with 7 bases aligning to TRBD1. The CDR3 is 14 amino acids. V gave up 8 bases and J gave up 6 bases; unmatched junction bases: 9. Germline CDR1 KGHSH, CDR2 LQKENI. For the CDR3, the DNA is TGTGCCAGCCGGAACTATGGGACAGATGAAAAACTGTTTTTT. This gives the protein CASRNYGTDEKLFF. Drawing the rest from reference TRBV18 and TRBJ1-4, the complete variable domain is NAGVMQNPRHLVRRRGQEARLRCSPMKGHSHVYWYRQLPEEGLKFMVYLQKENIIDESGMPKERFSAEFPKEGPSILRIQQVVRGDSAAYFCASRNYGTDEKLFFGSGTQLSVL.

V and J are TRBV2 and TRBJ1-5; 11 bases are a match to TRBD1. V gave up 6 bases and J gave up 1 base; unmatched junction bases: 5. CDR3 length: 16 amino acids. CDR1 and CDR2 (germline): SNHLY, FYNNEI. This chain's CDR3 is CASRGTGGRSNQPQHF. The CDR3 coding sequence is TGTGCCAGCAGGGGGACAGGGGGTAGGAGCAATCAGCCCCAGCATTTT.

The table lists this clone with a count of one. As DNA, the CDR3 is TGTGCCAGCAGCCCGACCCGGGACTTCCAAGAGACCCAGTACTTC. It yields the protein CASSPTRDFQETQYF. The gene calls are TRBV6-5 and TRBJ2-5, with a tentative D call TRBD2 (6 bases). In germline, CDR1 is MNHEY, CDR2 SVGAGI. This CDR3 region has 15 residues. V was cut by 6 bases and J by 1 base, with 15 bases left in between.

The chain's CDR3 is CASSGAGGLDTGELFF. Written as DNA, the CDR3 is TGCGCCAGCAGCGGAGCGGGGGGGCTCGACACCGGGGAGCTGTTTTTT. The genes are TRBV5-1 and TRBJ2-2; 10 bases fit TRBD2. V lost 4 bases, J lost 3 bases, and 6 bases stayed unmatched. Germline V CDR1 and CDR2: SGHRS, YFSETQ. The CDR3 extends over 16 amino acids.

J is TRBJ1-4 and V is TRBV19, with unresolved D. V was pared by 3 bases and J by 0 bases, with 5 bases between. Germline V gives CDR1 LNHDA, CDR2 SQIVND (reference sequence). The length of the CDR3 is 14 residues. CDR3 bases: TGTGCCAGTAGTATGCAGGCAACTAATGAAAAACTGTTTTTT. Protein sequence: CASSMQATNEKLFF.

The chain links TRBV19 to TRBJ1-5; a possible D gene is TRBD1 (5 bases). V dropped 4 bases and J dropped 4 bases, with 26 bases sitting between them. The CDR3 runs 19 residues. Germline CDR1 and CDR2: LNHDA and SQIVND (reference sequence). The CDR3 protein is CASSTIPGTPKGLNQPQHF. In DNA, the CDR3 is TGTGCCAGTAGTACAATTCCCGGGACTCCCAAAGGTTTAAATCAGCCCCAGCATTTT. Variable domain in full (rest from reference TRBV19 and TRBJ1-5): DGGITQSPKYLFRKEGQNVTLSCEQNLNHDAMYWYRQDPGQGLRLIYYSQIVNDFQKGDIAEGYSVSREKKESFPLTVTSAQKNPTAFYLCASSTIPGTPKGLNQPQHFGDGTRLSIL.

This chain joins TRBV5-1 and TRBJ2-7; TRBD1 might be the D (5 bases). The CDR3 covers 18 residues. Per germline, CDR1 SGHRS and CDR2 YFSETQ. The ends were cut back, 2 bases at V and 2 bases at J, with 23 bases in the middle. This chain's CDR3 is CASSLQTPTGAVTYEQYF. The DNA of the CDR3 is TGCGCCAGCAGCTTACAAACACCTACAGGCGCTGTCACCTACGAGCAGTACTTC. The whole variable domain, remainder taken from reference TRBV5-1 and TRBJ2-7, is KAGVTQTPRYLIKTRGQQVTLSCSPISGHRSVSWYQQTPGQGLQFLFEYFSETQRNKGNFPGRFSGRQFSNSRSEMNVSTLELGDSALYLCASSLQTPTGAVTYEQYFGPGTRLTVT.

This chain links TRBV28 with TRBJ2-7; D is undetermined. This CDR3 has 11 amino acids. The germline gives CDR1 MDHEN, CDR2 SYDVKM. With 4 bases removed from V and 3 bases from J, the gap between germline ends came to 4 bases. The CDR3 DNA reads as TGTGCCAGCAGTTCCCGCTACGAGCAGTACTTC. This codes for CASSSRYEQYF.

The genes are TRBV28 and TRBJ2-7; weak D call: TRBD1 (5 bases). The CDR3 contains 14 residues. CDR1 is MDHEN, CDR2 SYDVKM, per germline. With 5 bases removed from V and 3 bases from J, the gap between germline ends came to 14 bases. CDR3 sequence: CASSPRQSYYEQYF. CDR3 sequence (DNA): TGTGCCAGCAGTCCCCGACAGAGCTACTACGAGCAGTACTTC.

CDR3 protein: CASSLGRAGAQETQYF. CDR3 in DNA: TGTGCCAGCAGCTTAGGTCGAGCGGGGGCACAAGAGACCCAGTACTTC. The rearrangement joins TRBV7-9 to TRBJ2-5; 8 positions match TRBD2. Germline lookup yields CDR1 SEHNR and CDR2 FQNEAQ (reference sequence). The V and J ends lost 1 base and 2 bases, in that order; junction bases with no gene match: 6. The CDR3 runs 16 residues.

The CDR3 here is CASSLAGWNNEQFF. The CDR3 DNA reads TGCGCCAGCAGCTTAGCGGGGTGGAACAATGAGCAGTTCTTC. V and J are TRBV5-1 and TRBJ2-1; 7 nucleotides align to TRBD2. V shed 2 bases, J shed 5 bases, and the junction held 4 bases outside the gene matches. The V gene's germline CDR1 is SGHRS and CDR2 YFSETQ. The CDR3 runs 14 residues.

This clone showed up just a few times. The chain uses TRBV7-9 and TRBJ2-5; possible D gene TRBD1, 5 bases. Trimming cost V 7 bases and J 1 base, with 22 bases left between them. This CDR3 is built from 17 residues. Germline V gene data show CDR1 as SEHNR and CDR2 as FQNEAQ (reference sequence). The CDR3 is CASTPPFVQGPQETQYF. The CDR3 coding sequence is TGTGCCAGCACCCCTCCCTTTGTTCAGGGTCCCCAAGAGACCCAGTACTTC.

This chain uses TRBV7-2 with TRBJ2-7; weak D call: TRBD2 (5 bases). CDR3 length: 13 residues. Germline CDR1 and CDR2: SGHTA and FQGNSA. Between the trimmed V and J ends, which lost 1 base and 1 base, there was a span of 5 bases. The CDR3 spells CASSLGRSYEQYF. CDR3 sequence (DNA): TGTGCCAGCAGCTTAGGGAGGTCCTACGAGCAGTACTTC.

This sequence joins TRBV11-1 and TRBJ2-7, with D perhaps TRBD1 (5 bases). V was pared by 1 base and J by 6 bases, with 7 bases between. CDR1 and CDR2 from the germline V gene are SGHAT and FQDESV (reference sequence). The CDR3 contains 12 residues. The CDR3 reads CASSLEGIEQYF. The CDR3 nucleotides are TGTGCCAGCAGCTTAGAGGGGATCGAGCAGTACTTC.

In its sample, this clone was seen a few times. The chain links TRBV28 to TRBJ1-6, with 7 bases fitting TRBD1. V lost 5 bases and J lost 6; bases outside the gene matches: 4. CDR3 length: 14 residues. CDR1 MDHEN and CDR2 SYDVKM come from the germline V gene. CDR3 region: CASSPDRVNSPLHF. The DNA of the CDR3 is TGTGCCAGCAGTCCCGACAGGGTTAATTCACCCCTCCACTTT.

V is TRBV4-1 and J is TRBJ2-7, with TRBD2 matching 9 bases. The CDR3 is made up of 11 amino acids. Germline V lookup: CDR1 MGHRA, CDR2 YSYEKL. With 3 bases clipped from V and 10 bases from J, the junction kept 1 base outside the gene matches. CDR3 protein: CASSQRGGQYF. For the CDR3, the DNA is TGCGCCAGCAGCCAGCGGGGGGGCCAGTACTTC.

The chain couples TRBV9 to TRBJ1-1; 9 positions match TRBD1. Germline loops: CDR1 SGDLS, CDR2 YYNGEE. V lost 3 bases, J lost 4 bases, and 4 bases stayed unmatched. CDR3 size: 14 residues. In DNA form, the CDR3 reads TGTGCCAGCAGCGCATTGGACAGGGGCACTGAAGCTTTCTTT. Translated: CASSALDRGTEAFF.

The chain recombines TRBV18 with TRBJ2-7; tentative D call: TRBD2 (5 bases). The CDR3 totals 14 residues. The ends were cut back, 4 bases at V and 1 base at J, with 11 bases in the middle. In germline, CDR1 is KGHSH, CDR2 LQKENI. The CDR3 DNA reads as TGTGCCAGCTCACGGGGAGATTTTTCCTACGAGCAGTACTTC. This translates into CASSRGDFSYEQYF.

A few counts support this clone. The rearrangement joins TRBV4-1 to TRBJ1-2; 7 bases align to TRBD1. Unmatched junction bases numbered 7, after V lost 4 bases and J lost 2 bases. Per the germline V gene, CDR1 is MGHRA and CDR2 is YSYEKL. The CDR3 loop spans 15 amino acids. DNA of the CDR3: TGCGCCAGCAGCCCATCGGCGGGACAGAACTATGGCTACACCTTC. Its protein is CASSPSAGQNYGYTF.

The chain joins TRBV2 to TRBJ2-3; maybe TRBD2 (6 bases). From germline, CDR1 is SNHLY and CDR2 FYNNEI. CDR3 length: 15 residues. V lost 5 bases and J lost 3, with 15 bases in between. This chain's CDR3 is CASSRRDLGTDTQYF. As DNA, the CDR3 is TGTGCCAGCAGTCGCCGGGACTTGGGGACAGATACGCAGTATTTT.

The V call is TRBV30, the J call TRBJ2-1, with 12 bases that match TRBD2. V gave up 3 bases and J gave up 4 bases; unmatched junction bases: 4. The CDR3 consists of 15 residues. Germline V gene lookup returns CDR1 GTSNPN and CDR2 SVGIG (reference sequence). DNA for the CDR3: TGTGCCTGGAGCCAGGGGACTAGCGGGTACAATGAGCAGTTCTTC. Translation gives CAWSQGTSGYNEQFF. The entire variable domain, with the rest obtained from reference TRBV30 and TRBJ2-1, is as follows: SQTIHQWPATLVQPVGSPLSLECTVEGTSNPNLYWYRQAAGRGLQLLFYSVGIGQISSEVPQNLSASRPQDRQFILSSKKLLLSDSGFYLCAWSQGTSGYNEQFFGPGTRLTVL.